Listed here are 17 T cell receptor beta chains from one sample, sequenced in a study of blood T cell repertoires in COVID-19. TCRdb's copy holds only in-frame clones and misses some; the assay was immunoSEQ multiplex PCR. There are 240,000 or so clones in the sample; around 85% occur only once, and approximately 9.6% lies in the top ten. Sequenced sample: peripheral blood. Receptors were obtained from an elderly woman with acute or convalescent COVID-19.

The V and J genes are TRBV5-1 and TRBJ1-1; 10 positions match TRBD1. Germline loops: CDR1 SGHRS, CDR2 YFSETQ. The trim removed 4 bases at V and 5 bases at J, leaving 5 bases unmatched. The CDR3 contains 14 residues. CDR3 loop: CASSGRTGGTEAFF. The DNA for the CDR3 is TGCGCCAGCAGCGGGAGGACAGGGGGTACTGAAGCTTTCTTT.

V usage is TRBV28 and J usage is TRBJ1-1; D remains unclear. Germline V gene sequence: CDR1 MDHEN, CDR2 SYDVKM. The CDR3 loop spans 11 amino acids. V was clipped by 8 bases and J by 8 bases, with 12 bases between them. CDR3 protein: CASGYRGEAFF. In DNA, the CDR3 is TGTGCCAGCGGGTACCGAGGGGAAGCTTTCTTT.

V is TRBV18 and J is TRBJ2-5; 7 bases match TRBD1. The CDR3 is 13 amino acids. Germline CDR1 is KGHSH and CDR2 is LQKENI. The J segment lost 5 bases and the V segment lost 3 bases, leaving 3 bases of the junction unmatched. CDR3 amino acids: CASSPWDSETQYF. CDR3 DNA: TGTGCCAGCTCACCGTGGGACAGTGAGACCCAGTACTTC.

The genes are TRBV21-1 and TRBJ1-2. TRBV21-1 is a documented pseudogene. The CDR3 sequence is 17 residues long. CDR3 nucleotides: TGTGCCAGCAGCTTCCACGAGGAAGGAGGATTTACCTATGGCTACACCTTC. This translates into CASSFHEEGGFTYGYTF.

This chain uses TRBV6-6 with TRBJ2-7; TRBD1 aligns across 7 bases. J was trimmed by 1 base and V by 2 bases; bases with no gene match: 2. Germline V CDR1 and CDR2: MNHNY, SVGAGI (reference sequence). CDR3 length: 14 amino acids. CDR3 sequence (DNA): TGTGCCAGCAGTTACAGGGGACAGTCCTACGAGCAGTACTTC. It yields the protein CASSYRGQSYEQYF.

The chain joins TRBV5-1 to TRBJ1-2; D is ambiguous. Deletions cut 4 bases from V and 1 base from J, with 11 bases between. The length of the CDR3 is 14 residues. Germline CDR1 reads SGHRS; CDR2 reads YFSETQ. CDR3 loop: CASSLDSGNYGYTF. The CDR3 DNA sequence: TGCGCCAGCAGCCTGGACTCCGGTAACTATGGCTACACCTTC.

J is TRBJ1-3 and V is TRBV5-6, with unresolved D. Trimming shortened V by 1 base and J by 3 bases, and 8 bases separated the two germline ends. The CDR3 contains 14 residues. Germline V CDR1 and CDR2: SGHDT, YYEEEE. The CDR3: CASSLLELGNTIYF. The CDR3 DNA reads as TGTGCCAGCAGCTTGTTAGAGCTTGGAAACACCATATATTTT.

J is TRBJ2-3 and V is TRBV7-3; 7 nucleotides align to TRBD2. Trimming removed 3 bases from V and 2 bases from J; junction bases left unmatched: 5. The germline V gene encodes CDR1 SGHTA and CDR2 FQGTGA. The CDR3 consists of 15 residues. CDR3 coding DNA: TGTGCCAGCAGCTTTCGTGGGGGGGTCACAGATACGCAGTATTTT. It encodes CASSFRGGVTDTQYF.

V gene TRBV2 combines with J gene TRBJ2-5, with TRBD1 matching 9 bases. Germline V gene sequence: CDR1 SNHLY, CDR2 FYNNEI. Losses at the gene ends were 4 bases for V and 4 bases for J; bases not matched to a gene: 10. There are 16 residues in the CDR3. The CDR3 nucleotides are TGTGCCAGCAGTGCAAAATACAGGGGGCGCGGAGAGACCCAGTACTTC. Its protein product is CASSAKYRGRGETQYF.

CDR3 nucleotides: TGTGCCACCAGTGATCCTGACAGGGGGCTGGAAGAGACCCAGTACTTC. Translated, it gives CATSDPDRGLEETQYF. This chain joins TRBV24-1 and TRBJ2-5, with 10 bases lining up with TRBD1. Per germline, CDR1 KGHDR and CDR2 SFDVKD. The V segment lost 3 bases and the J segment 3 bases; nucleotides outside the gene matches: 6. The length of the CDR3 is 16 residues.

The J gene is TRBJ2-3, the V gene TRBV3-1 (or the pseudogene TRBV3-2), with TRBD2 identical over 7 bases. Losses at the gene ends were 0 bases for V and 2 bases for J; bases not matched to a gene: 11. Germline lookup yields CDR1 LGHDT and CDR2 YNNKEL (reference sequence). The CDR3 totals 18 residues. The CDR3 DNA reads as TGTGCCAGCAGCCAAGATATAGGGATAGCGGGTGTCACAGATACGCAGTATTTT. It yields the protein CASSQDIGIAGVTDTQYF.

This CDR3 reads CASSPGRAGYNEQFF. The CDR3 DNA is TGTGCCAGCAGCCCAGGTCGGGCGGGGTACAATGAGCAGTTCTTC. The V and J genes are TRBV9 and TRBJ2-1; maybe TRBD2 (6 bases). The CDR3 has 15 amino acids. With 4 bases removed from V and 4 bases from J, the gap between germline ends came to 15 bases. Germline loops: CDR1 SGDLS, CDR2 YYNGEE.

The rearrangement uses TRBV9 and TRBJ1-5; maybe TRBD1 (6 bases). V was pared by 4 bases and J by 5 bases, with 16 bases between. Germline values: CDR1 SGDLS, CDR2 YYNGEE. There are 15 residues in the CDR3. CDR3 sequence (DNA): TGTGCCAGCAGCTCAGATTTAGGGGGAGATCAGCCCCAGCATTTT. Protein product: CASSSDLGGDQPQHF.

The chain recombines TRBV9 with TRBJ1-2; D gene ambiguous. V lost 0 bases, J lost 4 bases, and 13 bases lay in between. The germline V gene has CDR1 SGDLS and CDR2 YYNGEE. The CDR3 runs to 15 residues. The CDR3 DNA sequence: TGTGCCAGCAGCGTAGATCCTGAACTAGGCTATGGCTACACCTTC. Residues: CASSVDPELGYGYTF.

The J gene is TRBJ2-2, the V gene TRBV7-2, with no clear D. There are 12 residues in the CDR3. Trimming removed 4 bases from V and 4 bases from J, with 4 bases in between. Germline CDR1 SGHTA, CDR2 FQGNSA. CDR3 nucleotide sequence: TGTGCCAGCAGCTCTTTCACCGGGGAGCTGTTTTTT. This translates into CASSSFTGELFF.

The chain combines TRBV28 with TRBJ2-1; 10 nucleotides line up with TRBD2. The CDR3 has 14 amino acids. The germline gives CDR1 MDHEN, CDR2 SYDVKM. Trimming removed 10 bases from V and 5 bases from J; junction bases left unmatched: 8. The chain's CDR3 is CATKLAGRDNEQFF. The DNA of the CDR3 is TGTGCCACCAAACTAGCGGGGAGGGACAATGAGCAGTTCTTC.

The chain recombines TRBV5-1 with TRBJ1-4; TRBD1 agrees at 10 bases. Germline CDR1 and CDR2: SGHRS and YFSETQ. Trimming took 4 bases from V and 7 from J; bases not matched to a gene: 7. The CDR3 has 15 amino acids. DNA for the CDR3: TGCGCCAGCAGCACAAAGACAGGGGGCGGTGAAAAACTGTTTTTT. Protein: CASSTKTGGGEKLFF.